One sample yielded the 15 T cell receptor beta chains listed below, sequenced in a study of blood T cell repertoires in COVID-19. Sequencing used immunoSEQ multiplex PCR; TCRdb keeps in-frame clones, though not all of them. The data show a few hundred thousand clones, 86% seen once. Sequences were obtained from peripheral blood. These receptor sequences come from a woman in her thirties with active or convalescent COVID-19.

This rearrangement joins TRBV9 to TRBJ2-1; 9 nucleotides align to TRBD2. The length of the CDR3 is 16 residues. Germline trimming cut 3 bases from V and 7 bases from J; bases unmatched to any gene: 11. Looked up from germline, CDR1 is SGDLS and CDR2 is YYNGEE. CDR3 nucleotide sequence: TGTGCCAGCAGCGGAGGAGCGGGGGGAAACAGTAATGAGCAGTTCTTC. As protein: CASSGGAGGNSNEQFF.

The rearrangement links TRBV19 to TRBJ1-2; 7 bases line up with TRBD1. The CDR3 has 15 residues. The germline V gene has CDR1 LNHDA and CDR2 SQIVND (reference sequence). With 4 bases clipped from V and 4 bases from J, the junction kept 9 bases outside the gene matches. This CDR3 is CASSNRQGQSYGYTF. CDR3 nucleotides: TGTGCCAGTAGTAACCGACAGGGTCAAAGCTATGGCTACACCTTC.

In its sample, this clone was seen once. The rearrangement uses TRBV5-1 and TRBJ1-3, with a tentative D call TRBD1 (5 bases). Germline V gene lookup returns CDR1 SGHRS and CDR2 YFSETQ. With 1 base removed from V and 2 bases from J, the gap between germline ends came to 10 bases. The CDR3 is made up of 15 amino acids. The CDR3 region is CASSLLGAPGNTIYF. The CDR3 DNA is TGCGCCAGCAGCTTGTTAGGGGCGCCTGGAAACACCATATATTTT.

There are a few counts of this clone. This rearrangement joins TRBV15 to TRBJ1-5, with D possibly TRBD1 on 5 matching bases. Trimming removed 3 bases from V and 4 bases from J, with 13 bases in between. Germline-derived CDR1 and CDR2 are LNHNV and YYDKDF (reference sequence). The CDR3 length is 15 residues. Written as DNA, the CDR3 is TGTGCCACCAGCAGCCATGGGGCGCGGAATCAGCCCCAGCATTTT. It translates to CATSSHGARNQPQHF.

CDR3 amino acids: CASSHLNQGLAGPVHEQYF. The CDR3 region has the DNA TGTGCCAGCAGCCATCTTAATCAGGGACTAGCGGGACCTGTCCACGAGCAGTACTTC. The genes are TRBV3-1 (or the pseudogene TRBV3-2) and TRBJ2-7, with 13 bases fitting TRBD2. The V and J ends lost 3 bases and 5 bases, in that order; junction bases with no gene match: 16. The germline V gene has CDR1 LGHDT and CDR2 YNNKEL (reference sequence). The CDR3 is 19 residues long.

The rearrangement links TRBV4-2 to TRBJ2-1; 7 bases match TRBD2. The germline gives CDR1 LGHNA, CDR2 YNFKEQ. CDR3 length: 16 residues. J gave up 9 bases and V 1 base, and 12 bases lay outside the gene matches. The CDR3: CASSQGQTSSALEQFF. The CDR3 DNA reads TGTGCCAGCAGCCAAGGGCAGACTAGCAGCGCGCTTGAGCAGTTCTTC.

This chain joins TRBV7-9 and TRBJ2-5; 9 bases line up with TRBD2. Germline V CDR1 and CDR2: SEHNR, FQNEAQ (reference sequence). The CDR3 is 15 amino acids. Trimming removed 5 bases from V and 5 bases from J; junction bases left unmatched: 9. The CDR3 is CASSISGGFRETQYF. The CDR3 bases are TGTGCCAGCAGCATAAGCGGGGGGTTCCGTGAGACCCAGTACTTC.

The chain links TRBV5-6 to TRBJ1-1; unclear D gene. The CDR3 length is 17 residues. CDR1 is SGHDT, CDR2 YYEEEE, per germline. V lost 3 bases to trimming and J lost 1 base, with 19 bases between them. The CDR3 DNA follows: TGTGCCAGCAGCTGGAGATGGCCGGGGATTAAGAACACTGAAGCTTTCTTT. It specifies CASSWRWPGIKNTEAFF. Supplemented by reference TRBV5-6 and TRBJ1-1, the full variable domain reads DAGVTQSPTHLIKTRGQQVTLRCSPKSGHDTVSWYQQALGQGPQFIFQYYEEEERQRGNFPDRFSGHQFPNYSSELNVNALLLGDSALYLCASSWRWPGIKNTEAFFGQGTRLTVV.

The chain uses TRBV30 and TRBJ1-2; maybe TRBD1 (5 bases). V was shortened by 2 bases and J by 6 bases, with 16 bases between the two germline ends. Germline values: CDR1 GTSNPN, CDR2 SVGIG (reference sequence). There are 14 residues in the CDR3. CDR3 sequence (DNA): TGTGCCTGGAGTCAGCAGCTAGGGGCTAATGGCTACACCTTC. It specifies CAWSQQLGANGYTF.

V is TRBV4-3 and J is TRBJ1-5; 9 positions agree with TRBD1. The CDR3 is 16 residues long. V dropped 0 bases and J dropped 5; count of bases not matched to a gene: 5. The germline V gene has CDR1 LGHNA and CDR2 YSLEER. Written as DNA, the CDR3 is TGCGCCAGCAGCCAAGATAGGACAGGGGCGCATCAGCCCCAGCATTTT. Its translation: CASSQDRTGAHQPQHF.

The chain combines TRBV19 with TRBJ1-1, with 7 positions matching TRBD1. V was clipped by 5 bases and J by 5 bases; unmatched bases: 5. CDR3 length equals 13 residues. The germline gives CDR1 LNHDA, CDR2 SQIVND (reference sequence). CDR3 in amino acids: CASSRRGWTEAFF. The CDR3 DNA reads TGTGCCAGTAGTCGCAGGGGGTGGACTGAAGCTTTCTTT.

This chain joins TRBV6-2 or TRBV6-3 and TRBJ1-1; D is perhaps TRBD1 (6 bases). In germline, CDR1 is MNHEY, CDR2 SVGEGT. The CDR3 spans 14 residues. Between the trimmed V and J ends, which lost 6 bases and 6 bases, there was a span of 17 bases. CDR3 coding DNA: TGTGCCAGCAGCCCATACCCACAGGGCGCTGAAGCTTTCTTT. Protein sequence: CASSPYPQGAEAFF.

The chain uses TRBV27 and TRBJ1-1; D is perhaps TRBD1 (5 bases). Deletions cut 0 bases from V and 1 base from J, with 9 bases between. CDR3 size: 15 residues. CDR1 and CDR2 (germline): MNHEY, SMNVEV (reference sequence). CDR3 nucleotides: TGTGCCAGCAGTTTATCGTTCCAGGGGAACACTGAAGCTTTCTTT. It specifies CASSLSFQGNTEAFF.

The gene calls are TRBV4-1 and TRBJ1-2; D perhaps matches TRBD1 (6 bases). Germline V gene data show CDR1 as MGHRA and CDR2 as YSYEKL. There are 13 residues in the CDR3. The V gene lost 1 base and the J gene lost 6 bases, with 9 bases spanning the gap. The CDR3 is CASSQGPGDGYTF. The CDR3 DNA reads as TGCGCCAGCAGCCAAGGTCCAGGGGATGGCTACACCTTC.

About this clone: The germline gene is not matched at one end of the junction; a read error may be the cause. The chain carries TRBV7-7 and TRBJ2-5; TRBD1 matches 7 bases. This CDR3 comprises 16 residues. Germline V lookup: CDR1 SSHAT, CDR2 FNYEAQ (reference sequence). CDR3 DNA: TGTGCTAGCAGCTTAGCGCGAGAGGGGGCCCGTGAGACCCAGTACTTC. Its translation: CASSLAREGARETQYF.